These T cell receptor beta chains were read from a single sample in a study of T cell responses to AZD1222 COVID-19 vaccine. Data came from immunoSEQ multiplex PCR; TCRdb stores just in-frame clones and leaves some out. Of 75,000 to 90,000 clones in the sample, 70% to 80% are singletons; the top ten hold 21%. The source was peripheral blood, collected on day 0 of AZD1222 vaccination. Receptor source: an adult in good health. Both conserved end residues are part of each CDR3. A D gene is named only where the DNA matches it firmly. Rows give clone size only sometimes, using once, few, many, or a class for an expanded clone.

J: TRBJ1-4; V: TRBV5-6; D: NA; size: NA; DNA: TGTGCCAGCAGCTTGTGGGGGCGCGGATCCGAAAAACTGTTTTTT; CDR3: CASSLWGRGSEKLFF
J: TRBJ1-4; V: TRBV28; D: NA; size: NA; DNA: TGTGCCAGCAGTTTTGGGGCTGGGGAAAAACTGTTTTTT; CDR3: CASSFGAGEKLFF
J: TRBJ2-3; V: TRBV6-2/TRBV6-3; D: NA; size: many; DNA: TGTGCCAGCAGCCGGGACCCCCGCAATACGCAGTATTTT; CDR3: CASSRDPRNTQYF
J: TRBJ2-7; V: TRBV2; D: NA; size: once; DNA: TGTGCCAGCAGTGACAGGGTAGACGAGCAGTACTTC; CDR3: CASSDRVDEQYF
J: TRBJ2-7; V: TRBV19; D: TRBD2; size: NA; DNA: TGTGCCAGTAGTATTCGGGAGGGGGGGAGCGAGCAGTACTTC; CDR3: CASSIREGGSEQYF
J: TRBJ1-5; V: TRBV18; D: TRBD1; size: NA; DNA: TGTGCCAGCTCGCGCGACAGGGGCGATCAGCCCCAGCATTTT; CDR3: CASSRDRGDQPQHF
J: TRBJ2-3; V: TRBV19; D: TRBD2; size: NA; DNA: TGTGCCAGTAGTCCACGGACTAGCGGGAGAGTAGATACGCAGTATTTT; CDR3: CASSPRTSGRVDTQYF
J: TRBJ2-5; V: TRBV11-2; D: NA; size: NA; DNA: TGTGCCAGCAGCTTGGCCGGGAGTGAGACCCAGTACTTC; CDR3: CASSLAGSETQYF
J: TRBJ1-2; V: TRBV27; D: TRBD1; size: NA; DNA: TGTGCCAGCAGTTCGAAACGAGACCGGGACAGCTATGGCTACACCTTC; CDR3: CASSSKRDRDSYGYTF
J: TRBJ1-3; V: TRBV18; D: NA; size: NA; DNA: TGTGCCAGCTCACCCGACTTGAGCTCTGGAAACACCATATATTTT; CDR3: CASSPDLSSGNTIYF
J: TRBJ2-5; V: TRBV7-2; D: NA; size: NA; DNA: TGTGCCAGCAGCCTCTCGCCGCGGGCCGCAGAGACCCAGTACTTC; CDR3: CASSLSPRAAETQYF
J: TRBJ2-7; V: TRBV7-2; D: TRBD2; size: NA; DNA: TGTGCCAGCAGCTTAGCCAGCGGGAACTACGAGCAGTACTTC; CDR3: CASSLASGNYEQYF
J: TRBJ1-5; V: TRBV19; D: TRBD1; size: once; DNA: TGTGCCAGTAGTGGGGACAGGGGGGGAGTAGCCCAGCATTTT; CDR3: CASSGDRGGVAQHF
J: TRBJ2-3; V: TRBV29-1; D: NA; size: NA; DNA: TGCAGCGTGGACCGAGTGAGGGGAGGCACAGATACGCAGTATTTT; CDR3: CSVDRVRGGTDTQYF
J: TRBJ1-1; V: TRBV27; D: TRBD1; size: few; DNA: TGTGCCAGCAGTTTTGTTTCTAAGACAGGGCCCACTGAAGCTTTCTTT; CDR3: CASSFVSKTGPTEAFF
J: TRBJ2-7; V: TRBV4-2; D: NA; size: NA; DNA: TGTGCCAGCAGCCAAGATGAGGGGGAGGCTCCCCAGGAGCAGTACTTC; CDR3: CASSQDEGEAPQEQYF
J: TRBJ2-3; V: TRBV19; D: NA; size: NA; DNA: TGTGCCAGTAGTTCGTGGGGGGCGCCGGGCACAGATACGCAGTATTTT; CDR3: CASSSWGAPGTDTQYF
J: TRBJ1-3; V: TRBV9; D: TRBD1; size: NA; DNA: TGTGCCAGCAGCGCAGCCGGGACAGGGTCCGGAAACACCATATATTTT; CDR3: CASSAAGTGSGNTIYF
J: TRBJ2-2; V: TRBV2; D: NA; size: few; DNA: TGTGCCACCCGGACTTCTCCGGGGCCCGGGGAGCTGTTTTTT; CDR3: CATRTSPGPGELFF
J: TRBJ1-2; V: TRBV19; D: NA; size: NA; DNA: TGTGCCAGTAGTATAGATCGAGGCAGCAGGCGGAATAACTATGGCTACACCTTC; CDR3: CASSIDRGSRRNNYGYTF
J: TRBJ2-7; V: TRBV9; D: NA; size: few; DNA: TGTGCCAGCAGCATTACCCCCGGGACCTTTGCCGAGCAGTACTTC; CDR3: CASSITPGTFAEQYF
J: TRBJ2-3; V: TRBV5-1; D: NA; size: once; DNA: TGCGCCAGCAGCATCGACGGACCAGATACGCAGTATTTT; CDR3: CASSIDGPDTQYF
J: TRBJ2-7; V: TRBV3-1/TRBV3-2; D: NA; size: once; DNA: TGTGCCAGCAGCCTGGGACGGTCCTACGAGCAGTACTTC; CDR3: CASSLGRSYEQYF
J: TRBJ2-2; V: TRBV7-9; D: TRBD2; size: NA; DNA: TGTGCCAGCAGCAAGACTAGCTATTCCACCGGGGAGCTGTTTTTT; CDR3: CASSKTSYSTGELFF
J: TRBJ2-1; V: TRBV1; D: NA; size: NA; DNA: TGCACCAGCAGCCAAGATTTGGGCCGACCCTACAATGAGCAGTTCTTC; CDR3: CTSSQDLGRPYNEQFF
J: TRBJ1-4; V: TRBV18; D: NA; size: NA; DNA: TGTGCCAGCTCACCGAGGGGGAATGAAAAACTGTTTTTT; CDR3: CASSPRGNEKLFF
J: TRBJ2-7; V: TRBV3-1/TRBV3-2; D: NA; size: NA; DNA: TGTGCCAGCAGCCGCCAGTGGACAGCCGGATCCTACGAGCAGTACTTC; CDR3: CASSRQWTAGSYEQYF
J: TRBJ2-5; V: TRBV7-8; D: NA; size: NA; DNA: TGTGCCAGCAGCTTAGCGTTCGAGACCCAGTACTTC; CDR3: CASSLAFETQYF
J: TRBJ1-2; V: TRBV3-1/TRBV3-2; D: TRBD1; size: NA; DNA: TGTGCCAGCAGCCTCAACGACAGGGAGCATGGCTACACCTTC; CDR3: CASSLNDREHGYTF
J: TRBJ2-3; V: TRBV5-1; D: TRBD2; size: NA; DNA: TGCGCCAGCAGGGCGGGAGGGGGCACAGATACGCAGTATTTT; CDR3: CASRAGGGTDTQYF
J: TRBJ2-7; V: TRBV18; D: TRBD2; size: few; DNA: TGTGCCAGCTCGCCCGGACTAGTAGGCGAGCAGTACTTC; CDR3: CASSPGLVGEQYF
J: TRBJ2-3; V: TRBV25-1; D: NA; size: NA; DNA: TGTGCCAGCAGTGTCACAGGCACAGATACGCAGTATTTT; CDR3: CASSVTGTDTQYF
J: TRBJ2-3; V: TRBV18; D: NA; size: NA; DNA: TGTGCCAGCTCACCGCGGACAGAGGGCACAGATACGCAGTATTTT; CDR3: CASSPRTEGTDTQYF
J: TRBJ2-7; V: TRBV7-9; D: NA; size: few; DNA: TGTGCCAGCAGCTTCAATCGCTCTCCTGACGAGCAGTACTTC; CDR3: CASSFNRSPDEQYF
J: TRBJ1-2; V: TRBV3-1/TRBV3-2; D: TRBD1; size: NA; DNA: TGTGCCAGCAGCCAAGATAAGGGACAGGAGGGGGGCTACACCTTC; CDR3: CASSQDKGQEGGYTF
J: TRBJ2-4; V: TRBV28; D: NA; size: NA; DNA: TGTGCCAGCAGTTTACTATCATTTGGTAACCTTAGGGACAAAAACATTCAGTACTTC; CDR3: CASSLLSFGNLRDKNIQYF
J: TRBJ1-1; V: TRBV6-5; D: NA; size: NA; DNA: TGTGCCAGCAGTTATGTCTCAGGGGCCGCGAACACTGAAGCTTTCTTT; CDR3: CASSYVSGAANTEAFF
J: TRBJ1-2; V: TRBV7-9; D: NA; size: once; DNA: TGTGCCAGCAGCTTAGCGGCAGGTGTCCCGTATGGCTACACCTTC; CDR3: CASSLAAGVPYGYTF
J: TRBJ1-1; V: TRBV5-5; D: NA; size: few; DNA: TGTGCCAGCAGCTTACAGGGCCTAGGCACTGAAGCTTTCTTT; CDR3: CASSLQGLGTEAFF
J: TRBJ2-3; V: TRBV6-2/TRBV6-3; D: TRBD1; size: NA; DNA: TGTGCCAGCAGTTACGGGACAGAGAACACAGATACGCAGTATTTT; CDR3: CASSYGTENTDTQYF
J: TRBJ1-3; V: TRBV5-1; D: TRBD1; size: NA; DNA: TGCGCCAGCAGCCCCACTACCGGGACAGTTGGAAACACCATATATTTT; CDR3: CASSPTTGTVGNTIYF